The clone carrying this TCR beta chain was seen at least ten times. Its specificity is not known. TCRdb reprocessed the RACE reads with MiXCR, giving one entry per CDR3 protein. The sample lists about 190,000 distinct CDR3 sequences, about 25% seen once, with 2.5% in the top ten. Time point meaning: patch test 3, about 24 weeks after DPC sensitization. Treatment meaning: therapeutic diphenylcyclopropenone sensitization with weekly scalp DPC. This entry comes from a study of human T cells and chemical hapten exposure. Study-level points and caveats: TCRs whose frequency exceeded 1 in 1000 remained the same following DPC sensitization.

The germline V gene has CDR1 MDHEN and CDR2 SYDVKM. The CDR3 contains 16 residues. Trimming removed 5 bases at V and 2 bases at J, with 17 bases between. This chain connects TRBV28 to TRBJ2-3, with D possibly matching TRBD1 (6 bases). The input for sequencing was whole blood, taken in connection with sensitization to the hapten diphenylcyclopropenone (DPC). The clonotype originates from a middle-aged woman with alopecia areata. Some clones in this sample may be carry-over from other donors' samples. The CDR3 protein is CASSPTSDRFTDTQYF. The CDR3 region has the DNA TGTGCCAGCAGTCCCACGTCGGACAGATTCACAGATACGCAGTATTTT.